Listed here are 8 T cell receptor beta chains from one sample, sequenced in a study of T-cell reconstitution after alpha-beta-depleted transplantation in children. A library of TCRbeta sequences, prepared with unique molecular identifiers, was generated. TCRdb fed the PCR reads into MiXCR, producing one record per CDR3 protein. The sample records 480,000 or so distinct CDR3 sequences, approximately 10% being singletons. Source: PBMCs, taken before TCRalphabeta/CD19-depleted stem cell transplant. The source of these receptors is a child aged 2 to 9 with inherited bone marrow failure, due to receive a stem cell transplant.

The chain combines TRBV30 with TRBJ2-1, with D tentatively TRBD1 or TRBD2 (5 bases each). This CDR3 is built from 14 residues. The germline V and J ends were trimmed by 4 bases and 1 base, with 11 bases remaining between them. Germline V gives CDR1 GTSNPN, CDR2 SVGIG (reference sequence). CDR3: CAWTGGGSYNEQFF. The CDR3 bases are TGTGCCTGGACTGGTGGGGGATCCTACAATGAGCAGTTCTTC. The entire variable domain, with the rest obtained from reference TRBV30 and TRBJ2-1, is as follows: SQTIHQWPATLVQPVGSPLSLECTVEGTSNPNLYWYRQAAGRGLQLLFYSVGIGQISSEVPQNLSASRPQDRQFILSSKKLLLSDSGFYLCAWTGGGSYNEQFFGPGTRLTVL.

This clonotype was seen ten or more times. The chain combines TRBV27 with TRBJ2-7; D uncertain. This CDR3 has 14 residues. CDR1 is MNHEY and CDR2 is SMNVEV in the germline V gene (reference sequence). Trimming left V 5 bases short and J 2 bases short, with 13 bases between. CDR3 bases: TGTGCCAGCAGTCCCCGAGAGGCGGCCTACGAGCAGTACTTC. This translates into CASSPREAAYEQYF.

This rearrangement joins TRBV12-3 or TRBV12-4 to TRBJ2-7, with a weak D call TRBD2 (7 bases). There are 14 residues in the CDR3. V was clipped by 5 bases and J by 2 bases, with 13 bases between them. The CDR3 DNA is TGTGCCAGCAGTGGAGGGGGGGGGCCCTACGAGCAGTACTTC. Translation gives CASSGGGGPYEQYF.

This clonotype was picked up many times. CDR3 in DNA: TGTGCCAGCAGTCCCTACATAGAGCAGTTCTTC. Amino acid sequence: CASSPYIEQFF. V usage is TRBV12-3 or TRBV12-4 and J usage is TRBJ2-1; D remains ambiguous. V was pared by 5 bases and J by 10 bases, with 9 bases between. This CDR3 region has 11 residues.

Many counts were recorded for this clonotype. The rearrangement joins TRBV12-3 or TRBV12-4 to TRBJ2-5; the D gene is possibly TRBD1 (5 bases). The V and J ends lost 3 bases and 3 bases respectively, with 11 bases between them. The length of the CDR3 is 14 residues. The CDR3: CASSFQGGEETQYF. For the CDR3, the DNA is TGTGCCAGCAGTTTCCAGGGTGGGGAAGAGACCCAGTACTTC.

This clonotype was seen repeatedly, ten times or more. The gene calls are TRBV5-1 and TRBJ1-6; D uncertain. The V end lost 0 bases, the J end lost 5 bases, and 9 bases lay between the germline ends. The germline gives CDR1 SGHRS, CDR2 YFSETQ. This CDR3 has 15 residues. The CDR3 reads CASSLDPGNNSPLHF. CDR3 DNA sequence: TGCGCCAGCAGCTTGGACCCGGGGAATAATTCACCCCTCCACTTT.

This clonotype showed up many times. The CDR3: CASSPYVRVDDEQFF. The DNA for the CDR3 is TGTGCCAGCAGTCCTTACGTCAGGGTTGACGATGAGCAGTTCTTC. This chain uses TRBV12-3 or TRBV12-4 with TRBJ2-1; tentatively, D is TRBD1 (5 bases). The CDR3 is made up of 15 amino acids. Trimming shortened V by 5 bases and J by 8 bases, and 19 bases separated the two germline ends.

This clonotype was recorded at least ten times. The genes are TRBV4-3 and TRBJ2-7; TRBD2 matches at 10 bases. The trim removed 1 base at V and 0 bases at J, leaving 3 bases unmatched. Germline lookup yields CDR1 LGHNA and CDR2 YSLEER. The CDR3 contains 16 residues. CDR3 coding DNA: TGCGCCAGCAGCCAAGGACTAGCGGGCAGCTCCTACGAGCAGTACTTC. It encodes CASSQGLAGSSYEQYF.